Listed below are T cell receptor beta chains from one sample, sequenced in a study of CD8 T cells in ankylosing spondylitis. Via MiXCR, TCRdb re-called the 5' RACE reads, giving one row per CDR3 protein. The table includes hundreds of thousands of distinct CDR3 sequences, more than 25% detected once. The sequenced sample consisted of blood, either unsorted or a sorted T cell fraction (not recorded which). These receptors were taken from a male donor with ankylosing spondylitis. Each CDR3 is given with its conserved first and last residue. The D gene is left open where the match is weak. Clone size is stated in some rows and not others, as once, few, many or a class when expanded.

j_call clone_size d_call v_call cdr3_aa cdr3_nt
TRBJ1-1 . TRBD1 TRBV14 CASSQVWTGPNTEAFF TGTGCCAGCAGCCAAGTCTGGACAGGGCCTAACACTGAAGCTTTCTTT
TRBJ2-4 few . TRBV10-2 CATGQTEQNIQYF TGCGCCACCGGACAGACTGAACAAAACATTCAGTACTTC
TRBJ2-1 few . TRBV29-1 CSVVYPNEQFF TGCAGCGTTGTCTATCCGAATGAGCAGTTCTTC
TRBJ1-1 . . TRBV28 CATSRGGSVDTEAFF TGTGCCACAAGCCGAGGGGGTTCGGTTGACACTGAAGCTTTCTTT
TRBJ2-3 few . TRBV4-2 CASSQEPGGVAQYF TGTGCCAGCAGCCAAGAGCCCGGGGGAGTCGCGCAGTATTTT
TRBJ2-5 . . TRBV11-2 CASSYLGVGEETQYF TGTGCCAGCAGCTACCTGGGGGTGGGAGAAGAGACCCAGTACTTC
TRBJ2-3 . TRBD2 TRBV5-1 CASSLGAGGRPDTQYF TGCGCCAGCAGCTTGGGAGCGGGAGGGAGACCAGATACGCAGTATTTT
TRBJ1-3 . . TRBV5-5 CASSLDRFSGNTIYF TGTGCCAGCAGCTTGGATCGTTTTTCTGGAAACACCATATATTTT
TRBJ2-5 . . TRBV7-2 CASSLVSFSGGTQYF TGTGCCAGCAGCTTAGTTTCCTTTTCCGGGGGGACCCAGTACTTC
TRBJ2-7 few . TRBV20-1 CSARPKTGRTYEQYF TGCAGTGCTAGACCCAAGACAGGCCGGACCTACGAGCAGTACTTC
TRBJ2-7 . . TRBV25-1 CASSDLFGGEQYF TGTGCCAGCAGTGACTTGTTTGGAGGGGAGCAGTACTTC
TRBJ2-1 . . TRBV12-3/TRBV12-4 CASSLSVGPQYEQFF TGTGCCAGCAGTTTAAGTGTGGGACCGCAATATGAGCAGTTCTTC
TRBJ2-1 . . TRBV9 CASSVDSISPDEQFF TGTGCCAGCAGCGTAGATTCGATCTCCCCCGATGAGCAGTTCTTC
TRBJ1-1 . . TRBV7-2 CASSLVRGPEAFF TGTGCCAGCAGCTTAGTTAGGGGCCCTGAAGCTTTCTTT
TRBJ2-7 . . TRBV12-3/TRBV12-4 CASAEGRTYEQYF TGTGCCAGCGCAGAGGGGCGAACCTACGAGCAGTACTTC
TRBJ2-2 . TRBD1 TRBV5-5 CASSLETGMNTGELFF TGTGCCAGCAGCTTGGAGACAGGGATGAACACCGGGGAGCTGTTTTTT
TRBJ1-1 . TRBD1 TRBV10-3 CAISETGQVGTEAFF TGTGCCATCAGTGAGACCGGACAGGTGGGGACTGAAGCTTTCTTT
TRBJ1-5 many TRBD1 TRBV18 CASSPGQGSQPQHF TGTGCCAGCAGCCCGGGACAGGGTAGTCAGCCCCAGCATTTT